This TCR beta chain was obtained from a study of T cell changes during pregnancy in multiple sclerosis. Profiling relied on immunoSEQ multiplex PCR, and the TCRdb table lists in-frame clones only, not all of them. The table records about 100,000 clones, about 92% of them present only once. The V gene lost 5 bases and the J gene lost 5 bases, with 9 bases spanning the gap. The CDR3 consists of 12 residues. Germline loops: CDR1 SGHDN, CDR2 FVKESK. The sequence derives from a female donor with multiple sclerosis, enrolled in a pregnancy study. The material sequenced was peripheral blood, taken after pregnancy. V gene TRBV14 combines with J gene TRBJ1-2; D is perhaps TRBD1 (5 bases). DNA for the CDR3: TGTGCCAGCAGCAGACAGAGATATGGCTACACCTTC. Translating it yields CASSRQRYGYTF.